The T cell receptor beta chain under discussion was sequenced for a study of blood T cell repertoires in COVID-19. Study details: The study drew acute and convalescent COVID-19 samples from the United States, Italy and Spain. PBMCs, B-cell-depleted T cells, or T cells were the source of the cDNA or gDNA that made up the material.

Enrollment of patients from Seattle took place during active infection, with longitudinal follow-up. The CDR3 has 14 amino acids. Deletions cut 3 bases from V and 2 bases from J, with 5 bases between. Germline values: CDR1 SNHLY, CDR2 FYNNEI. In the authors' methods: Reference gene primer amplification in the assay estimated nucleated cell counts. Clones were read by immunoSEQ multiplex PCR, and TCRdb kept only the in-frame ones, dropping some. V and J calls and clone size are given by that table; D and trimming were obtained from the DNA. Of tens of thousands of clones listed, 90% are singletons. Material: peripheral blood. The TCR sequence derives from a man aged 45-65 years with COVID-19, enrolled during active disease. The V gene is TRBV2, the J gene TRBJ2-6; D is possibly TRBD1 (5 bases). The CDR3 spells CASSDRAGANVLTF. The CDR3 DNA follows: TGTGCCAGCAGTGACAGGGCTGGGGCCAACGTCCTGACTTTC.